The source of this T cell receptor (beta chain) is a study of neurological immune-mediated disorders. Study findings and constraints: In HTLV-1-associated myelopathy, TCR clonal expansion was greatest, and in multiple sclerosis it was least, below healthy controls.

Synthesis of cDNA was accomplished via 5'RACE employing 10-nucleotide random UMIs. A single record per CDR3 protein comes from TCRdb applying MiXCR to the 5' RACE reads. The sample holds some 100,000 distinct CDR3 sequences, roughly 13% seen once. There are many counts of this clonotype. Antigen: not known. Time point defined: longitudinal time-point 2. Sequencing was done on a sample of PBMCs. This clonotype originated in a female donor with HTLV-1-associated myelopathy (HAM/TSP).

CDR3 protein: CASSLQHIVRGQYF. In DNA form, the CDR3 reads TGTGCCAGCAGTTTACAACACATAGTACGGGGGCAGTACTTC. J is TRBJ2-7 and V is TRBV28, with D possibly TRBD2 on 5 matching bases. V lost 2 bases and J 9 bases, leaving 17 bases between the germline ends. CDR1 and CDR2 (germline): MDHEN, SYDVKM. The length of the CDR3 is 14 residues.